This TCR beta chain was obtained from a study of T-cell memory formation after mild COVID-19. Whole-study findings and limits: That cross-reactive memory joined was suggested by some responding clones appearing in pre-infection memory. Mostly located in CM and EM were contracting CD4+ clones, with contracting CD8+ clones located in EMRA. Contracting clones from day 15 to 85 had balanced CD4/CD8; later expanders favoured CD4+.

Germline V CDR1 and CDR2: MNHEY, SVGAGI. This CDR3 contains 14 residues. V dropped 2 bases and J dropped 1 base, with 8 bases sitting between them. This clonotype occurred a few times. Its matching antigen is unknown. Libraries for TCRalpha and TCRbeta carried sample barcodes and unique molecular identifiers via 5'RACE. TCRdb reanalysed the 5' RACE reads using MiXCR and keeps one entry per CDR3 protein. Among some 180,000 distinct CDR3 sequences listed, less than 20% were seen once. The receptor was isolated from a man aged 18 to 29 who had mild COVID-19 (a few samples of this study predate the infection). Cell type and time point are not known. The chain carries TRBV6-5 and TRBJ1-2; D remains unclear. The sample consisted of PBMCs or a T cell subset sorted from them (not recorded which). CDR3 nucleotides: TGTGCCAGCAGTTACGGTACCCGTAACTATGGCTACACCTTC. As protein: CASSYGTRNYGYTF.